This TCR beta chain was sequenced in a study of blood T cell repertoires in COVID-19. Study as a whole: Whether acute or convalescent, the COVID-19 samples came from the United States, Italy and Spain. The analysed material was cDNA or gDNA that came from T cells, B-cell-depleted T cells, or PBMCs.

The CDR3 length is 16 residues. Trimming left V 0 bases short and J 0 bases short, with 10 bases between. CDR1 and CDR2 from the germline V gene are SGHNT and YYREEE (reference sequence). In the original workflow: By means of reference gene primer amplification, nucleated cell counts were estimated. Data came from immunoSEQ multiplex PCR; TCRdb stores just in-frame clones and leaves some out. V, J and clone size reflect that table, while D and trimming were determined from the DNA. The sample has about 100,000 clones, around four fifths seen once. The J gene is TRBJ1-3, the V gene TRBV5-4; no clear D gene. Sequenced material: peripheral blood. This clonotype was sampled from a woman in her seventies with acute or convalescent COVID-19. The CDR3 protein is CASSLDPVSSGNTIYF. The CDR3 nucleotides read TGTGCCAGCAGCTTGGATCCGGTTAGCTCTGGAAACACCATATATTTT.